This TCR beta chain was obtained from a study of cytomegalovirus exposure and HLA in healthy donors. General study findings and limits: The CMV antigen specificity of a few CMV-associated chains was confirmed through in vitro analysis. For most subjects, TCR beta sequences were reported to predict HLA-A and HLA-B alleles with accuracy.

Among the donors, all were healthy bone marrow donors. Recording of this donor's CMV serostatus was not done. The PCR used 60 Vbeta and 13 Jbeta primers. Here immunoSEQ multiplex PCR was the method, and the copy in TCRdb shows in-frame clones only, minus some. The sample lists roughly 130,000 clones, about 78% occurring once. On this clone: Antigen: not known.

This CDR3 is 17 amino acids long. The V end lost 0 bases, the J end lost 2 bases, and 16 bases lay between the germline ends. Germline lookup yields CDR1 MGHRA and CDR2 YSYEKL. The receptor comes from a human donor in good health. This sequence joins TRBV4-1 and TRBJ2-5; the D gene is possibly TRBD2 (5 bases). Sample: PBMCs. The CDR3: CASSQEARAGPQETQYF. The CDR3 region has the DNA TGCGCCAGCAGCCAAGAAGCGAGGGCAGGCCCTCAAGAGACCCAGTACTTC.